The TCR beta chain under discussion was sequenced for a study of cytomegalovirus exposure and HLA in healthy donors. Study-level points and caveats: Cytomegalovirus association was listed for under 200 TCR beta chains.

The CDR3 length is 13 residues. Trimming shortened V by 4 bases and J by 2 bases, and 7 bases separated the two germline ends. The germline V gene encodes CDR1 SGHTA and CDR2 FQGNSA. Generated by immunoSEQ multiplex PCR, the TCRdb table keeps only in-frame clones and is missing some. The sample holds 100,000 or so clones; 85% are singletons and the top ten take roughly 20%. Comments on this clone: No antigen is known for it.

The source material was PBMCs. V and J are TRBV7-2 and TRBJ2-3; weak D call: TRBD1 (6 bases). The origin of this receptor is a man younger than 35 in good health and CMV-seropositive. This CDR3 reads CASSSGHTDTQYF. The CDR3 DNA reads as TGTGCCAGCAGCTCGGGACACACAGATACGCAGTATTTT.